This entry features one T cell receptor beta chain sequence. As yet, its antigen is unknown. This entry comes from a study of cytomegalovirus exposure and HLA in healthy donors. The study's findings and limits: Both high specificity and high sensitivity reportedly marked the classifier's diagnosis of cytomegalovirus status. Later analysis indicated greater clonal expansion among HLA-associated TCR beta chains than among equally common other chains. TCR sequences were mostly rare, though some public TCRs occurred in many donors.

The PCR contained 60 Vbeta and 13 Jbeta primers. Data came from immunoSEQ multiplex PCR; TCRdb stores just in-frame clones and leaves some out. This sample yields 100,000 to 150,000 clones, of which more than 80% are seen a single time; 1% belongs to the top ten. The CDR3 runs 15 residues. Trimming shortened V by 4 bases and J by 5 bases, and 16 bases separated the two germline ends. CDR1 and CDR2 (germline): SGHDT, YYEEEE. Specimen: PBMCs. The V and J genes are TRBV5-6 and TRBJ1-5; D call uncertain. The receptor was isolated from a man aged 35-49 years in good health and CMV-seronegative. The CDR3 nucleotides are TGTGCCAGCAGCATCACGGGGAGAGGCGATCAGCCCCAGCATTTT. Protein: CASSITGRGDQPQHF.